The 30 T cell receptor beta chains below come from one sample, sequenced in a study of blood T cell repertoires in COVID-19. Method: immunoSEQ multiplex PCR; TCRdb's copy keeps in-frame clones and lacks some. The table records some 160,000 clones, 84% of them present only once. The sample comprised peripheral blood. Receptor source: a man in his sixties or seventies with active or convalescent COVID-19.

The V call is TRBV28, the J call TRBJ1-2, with D possibly matching TRBD1 (5 bases). The CDR3 contains 15 residues. Germline V gene lookup returns CDR1 MDHEN and CDR2 SYDVKM. Trimming removed 6 bases at V and 0 bases at J, with 14 bases between. CDR3 loop: CASRGGTASNYGYTF. The CDR3 DNA reads TGTGCCAGCAGGGGGGGGACGGCCTCTAACTATGGCTACACCTTC.

The chain has TRBV7-2 and TRBJ2-7; D perhaps matches TRBD2 (6 bases). This CDR3 comprises 14 residues. V was clipped by 0 bases and J by 6 bases, with 12 bases between them. Germline loops: CDR1 SGHTA, CDR2 FQGNSA. CDR3 sequence reads: CASSLARRGGEQYF. The CDR3 bases are TGTGCCAGCAGCTTAGCGCGGAGGGGAGGCGAGCAGTACTTC.

The chain employs TRBV27 and TRBJ1-6; no reliable D call. Germline values: CDR1 MNHEY, CDR2 SMNVEV (reference sequence). V was clipped by 2 bases and J by 9 bases, with 11 bases between them. This CDR3 is built from 14 residues. The CDR3 reads CASSLGPEGSPLHF. In nucleotides, the CDR3 is TGTGCCAGCAGTTTAGGGCCCGAAGGTTCACCCCTCCACTTT.

This chain uses TRBV4-3 with TRBJ1-1; 7 positions agree with TRBD1. This CDR3 is 19 amino acids long. Trimming at V came to 4 bases and at J to 0 bases, leaving 17 bases not matched to a gene. Germline V gene lookup returns CDR1 LGHNA and CDR2 YSLEER. DNA of the CDR3: TGCGCCAGCAGCCCAACGGTGGGACAGCCGTATCTCATGAACACTGAAGCTTTCTTT. Translating it yields CASSPTVGQPYLMNTEAFF.

V is TRBV5-4 and J is TRBJ2-1; the match to TRBD1 covers 7 bases. The CDR3 contains 14 residues. Losses at the gene ends were 0 bases for V and 8 bases for J; bases not matched to a gene: 5. Germline V gene lookup returns CDR1 SGHNT and CDR2 YYREEE (reference sequence). CDR3 region: CASSLEGGRDEQFF. DNA for the CDR3: TGTGCCAGCAGCTTGGAAGGGGGCCGGGATGAGCAGTTCTTC.

The gene calls are TRBV3-1 (or the pseudogene TRBV3-2) and TRBJ2-7; 8 positions agree with TRBD1. The V gene's germline CDR1 is LGHDT and CDR2 YNNKEL (reference sequence). There are 14 residues in the CDR3. Trimming took 1 base from V and 4 from J; bases not matched to a gene: 3. The DNA of the CDR3 is TGTGCCAGCAGCCAAGGGACAGGGTTTTACGAGCAGTACTTC. It codes for CASSQGTGFYEQYF.

The genes are TRBV4-3 and TRBJ1-4, with 7 bases aligning to TRBD1. The germline V gene has CDR1 LGHNA and CDR2 YSLEER. With 1 base clipped from V and 5 bases from J, the junction kept 4 bases outside the gene matches. The CDR3 consists of 15 residues. The DNA of the CDR3 is TGCGCCAGCAGCCAAGCCGACAGGGAGAATGAAAAACTGTTTTTT. Translating gives CASSQADRENEKLFF.

The V gene is TRBV7-3, the J gene TRBJ1-1; a weak D match, TRBD1 (5 bases). Trimming pared 6 bases from V and 8 bases from J, leaving 16 bases between. The CDR3 is made up of 13 amino acids. In germline, CDR1 is SGHTA, CDR2 FQGTGA. CDR3 sequence (DNA): TGTGCCAGCAGGGCGGGGCCCACCGCCGAAGCTTTCTTT. It translates to CASRAGPTAEAFF.

About this clone itself: The sample carries other DNA sequences with the same CDR3. The V and J genes are TRBV7-2 and TRBJ2-2, with 8 bases fitting TRBD1. The CDR3 has 14 amino acids. Germline loops: CDR1 SGHTA, CDR2 FQGNSA. The V segment lost 4 bases and the J segment 5 bases; nucleotides outside the gene matches: 3. This CDR3 is CASSYRTGTGELFF. CDR3 sequence (DNA): TGTGCCAGCAGCTACCGGACAGGGACCGGGGAGCTGTTTTTT.

The rearrangement joins TRBV7-2 to TRBJ2-1; 13 nucleotides line up with TRBD2. This CDR3 spans 18 amino acids. V lost 0 bases and J lost 9; bases outside the gene matches: 11. Germline V gene lookup returns CDR1 SGHTA and CDR2 FQGNSA. The CDR3 bases are TGTGCCAGCAGCTTAGCGTACCGACTAGCGGGAGGAGAGGGTGAGCAGTTCTTC. Translating it yields CASSLAYRLAGGEGEQFF. The full variable domain, completed using reference TRBV7-2 and TRBJ2-1, is GAGVSQSPSNKVTEKGKDVELRCDPISGHTALYWYRQSLGQGLEFLIYFQGNSAPDKSGLPSDRFSAERTGGSVSTLTIQRTQQEDSAVYLCASSLAYRLAGGEGEQFFGPGTRLTVL.

The chain employs TRBV7-9 and TRBJ2-1; D is perhaps TRBD1 (5 bases). Between the trimmed V and J ends, which lost 4 bases and 6 bases, there was a span of 13 bases. Germline lookup yields CDR1 SEHNR and CDR2 FQNEAQ (reference sequence). The CDR3 spans 14 residues. Here the CDR3 reads CASSSQGVSNEQFF. CDR3 bases: TGTGCCAGCAGCTCCCAAGGGGTCAGCAATGAGCAGTTCTTC. The whole variable domain, filled in from reference TRBV7-9 and TRBJ2-1, reads DTGVSQNPRHKITKRGQNVTFRCDPISEHNRLYWYRQTLGQGPEFLTYFQNEAQLEKSRLLSDRFSAERPKGSFSTLEIQRTEQGDSAMYLCASSSQGVSNEQFFGPGTRLTVL.

The chain is built from TRBV28 and TRBJ1-3; no firm D call. V was cut by 1 base and J by 4 bases, with 11 bases left in between. The CDR3 is 15 amino acids. The V gene's germline CDR1 is MDHEN and CDR2 SYDVKM. The CDR3 is CASSLLSGTGNTIYF. The CDR3 DNA sequence: TGTGCCAGCAGTTTATTATCGGGAACCGGAAACACCATATATTTT.

The chain recombines TRBV5-1 with TRBJ2-5; 15 positions agree with TRBD2. CDR1 SGHRS and CDR2 YFSETQ come from the germline V gene. The CDR3 totals 17 residues. Trimming cost V 7 bases and J 5 bases; bases outside gene matches: 12. Here the CDR3 reads CASSLRGLAGGGETQYF. The CDR3 DNA reads TGCGCCAGCTCCCTCAGGGGACTAGCGGGGGGTGGTGAGACCCAGTACTTC.

The chain has TRBV9 and TRBJ1-1, with D possibly being TRBD1 (5 bases). This CDR3 is 14 amino acids long. Per germline, CDR1 SGDLS and CDR2 YYNGEE. Trimming took 4 bases from V and 1 from J, leaving 11 bases between them. CDR3 amino acids: CASSPTGGNTEAFF. The DNA of the CDR3 is TGTGCCAGCAGCCCCACGGGGGGGAACACTGAAGCTTTCTTT.

J is TRBJ1-2 and V is TRBV6-1, with D possibly TRBD1 on 5 matching bases. The CDR3 extends over 18 amino acids. Germline V gene lookup returns CDR1 MNHNS and CDR2 SASEGT. V lost 1 base and J lost 4, with 22 bases in between. CDR3 bases: TGTGCCAGCAGTGAAGAGGGGTCAACTGGTTGGGGAGGCTATGGCTACACCTTC. It specifies CASSEEGSTGWGGYGYTF.

The chain recombines TRBV3-1 (or the pseudogene TRBV3-2) with TRBJ2-1; D ambiguous. The germline V and J ends were trimmed by 1 base and 2 bases, with 12 bases remaining between them. There are 16 residues in the CDR3. The germline V gene has CDR1 LGHDT and CDR2 YNNKEL (reference sequence). This CDR3 reads CASSQAFLAPYNEQFF. The CDR3 DNA is TGTGCCAGCAGCCAAGCTTTTTTAGCACCCTACAATGAGCAGTTCTTC.

The chain combines TRBV28 with TRBJ2-5; 10 nucleotides match TRBD2. Germline CDR1 MDHEN, CDR2 SYDVKM. This CDR3 spans 14 amino acids. Trimming removed 5 bases from V and 5 bases from J; junction bases left unmatched: 5. The CDR3 reads CASSQREGSETQYF. The CDR3 DNA is TGTGCCAGCAGTCAGCGGGAGGGTTCGGAGACCCAGTACTTC.

In DNA, the CDR3 is TGTGCCAGCAGCTTAGTAGGGACAGGGGTTGCTGAAGCTTTCTTT. Residues: CASSLVGTGVAEAFF. This chain connects TRBV7-8 to TRBJ1-1, with 10 bases identical to TRBD1. Germline values: CDR1 SGHVS, CDR2 FQNEAQ. The CDR3 has 15 amino acids. V was clipped by 1 base and J by 6 bases; unmatched bases: 5.

The chain joins TRBV15 to TRBJ1-1; D is ambiguous. The CDR3 length is 15 residues. CDR1 LNHNV and CDR2 YYDKDF come from the germline V gene (reference sequence). V gave up 1 base and J gave up 0 bases, with 9 bases separating them. CDR3 DNA: TGTGCCACCAGCAGAGGGGGAGGTATGAACACTGAAGCTTTCTTT. Its translation is CATSRGGGMNTEAFF. Full variable domain (rest looked up from reference TRBV15 and TRBJ1-1): DAMVIQNPRYQVTQFGKPVTLSCSQTLNHNVMYWYQQKSSQAPKLLFHYYDKDFNNEADTPDNFQSRRPNTSFCFLDIRSPGLGDTAMYLCATSRGGGMNTEAFFGQGTRLTVV.

The V call is TRBV19, the J call TRBJ1-2; D might be TRBD1 (5 bases). Germline CDR1 reads LNHDA; CDR2 reads SQIVND (reference sequence). Between the trimmed V and J ends, which lost 6 bases and 4 bases, there was a span of 18 bases. The CDR3 is made up of 15 amino acids. CDR3 protein: CASRGSSLGGYGYTF. In DNA form, the CDR3 reads TGTGCCAGTAGGGGCTCCTCTCTCGGGGGCTATGGCTACACCTTC.

The chain joins TRBV7-8 to TRBJ2-2, with 7 bases identical to TRBD2. From germline, CDR1 is SGHVS and CDR2 FQNEAQ. With 7 bases clipped from V and 5 bases from J, the junction kept 13 bases outside the gene matches. The length of the CDR3 is 16 residues. The CDR3 reads CASTSGWAGATGELFF. CDR3 coding DNA: TGTGCCAGCACCTCCGGGTGGGCGGGAGCAACCGGGGAGCTGTTTTTT.

The chain uses TRBV30 and TRBJ1-2; TRBD1 matches at 8 bases. Per germline, CDR1 GTSNPN and CDR2 SVGIG (reference sequence). The CDR3 is made up of 13 amino acids. V shed 7 bases and J 0 bases; nucleotides not matched to a gene: 4. This CDR3 reads CASRTGTNYGYTF. The CDR3 coding sequence is TGTGCCTCCCGGACAGGGACTAACTATGGCTACACCTTC.

This clone was seen a few times. This sequence joins TRBV10-1 and TRBJ2-1, with D possibly being TRBD1 (5 bases). Germline-derived CDR1 and CDR2 are WNHNN and SYGVQD (reference sequence). Trimming left V 3 bases short and J 10 bases short, with 10 bases between. CDR3 size: 12 residues. CDR3: CASSDRVWEQFF. The CDR3 DNA follows: TGCGCCAGCAGTGACAGGGTCTGGGAGCAGTTCTTC.

This chain uses TRBV12-3 or TRBV12-4 with TRBJ2-5; D is perhaps TRBD2 (5 bases). The germline V and J ends were trimmed by 6 bases and 4 bases, with 12 bases remaining between them. The CDR3 is 13 residues long. The CDR3, as DNA: TGTGCCAGCAGCCGAGGGCAGCTAGAGACCCAGTACTTC. Its protein product is CASSRGQLETQYF.

This clone has more than one count but fewer than ten. The chain couples TRBV2 to TRBJ2-1, with TRBD1 matching 8 bases. V dropped 6 bases and J dropped 9; count of bases not matched to a gene: 13. The CDR3 extends over 15 amino acids. The germline V gene has CDR1 SNHLY and CDR2 FYNNEI. Here the CDR3 DNA reads TGTGCCAGCAGGGGTTCGACAGGGGCCAGGGGTGAGCAGTTCTTC. This gives the protein CASRGSTGARGEQFF.

The V and J genes are TRBV28 and TRBJ2-1; TRBD1 matches at 10 bases. Losses at the gene ends were 5 bases for V and 6 bases for J; bases not matched to a gene: 7. CDR1 and CDR2 (germline): MDHEN, SYDVKM. CDR3 length: 15 residues. The CDR3 reads CASSTPRTGGNEQFF. The CDR3 DNA follows: TGTGCCAGCAGTACCCCCCGGACAGGGGGCAATGAGCAGTTCTTC.

V gene TRBV5-4 combines with J gene TRBJ1-1, with D tentatively TRBD1 (6 bases). Germline V lookup: CDR1 SGHNT, CDR2 YYREEE (reference sequence). The CDR3 runs 14 residues. V was trimmed by 3 bases and J by 2 bases, leaving 11 bases between them. The CDR3 region has the DNA TGTGCCAGCAGCTCCAAGGGGGTTAACACTGAAGCTTTCTTT. Its translation: CASSSKGVNTEAFF.

CDR3 in DNA: TGCGCCAGCAGCCAAGAGGGACAGACCTCGATAAACACCGGGGAGCTGTTTTTT. This translates into CASSQEGQTSINTGELFF. V gene TRBV4-3 combines with J gene TRBJ2-2; 7 nucleotides align to TRBD1. CDR3 length: 18 amino acids. The junction had 9 bases not matched to a gene; V was cut back by 0 bases and J by 2 bases. Germline-derived CDR1 and CDR2 are LGHNA and YSLEER.

The chain joins TRBV30 to TRBJ1-1; D unclear. The V gene lost 4 bases and the J gene lost 5 bases, with 14 bases spanning the gap. CDR3 length: 13 residues. Germline CDR1 reads GTSNPN; CDR2 reads SVGIG (reference sequence). Here the CDR3 reads CAWNSEGGTEAFF. CDR3 in DNA: TGTGCCTGGAACTCAGAAGGAGGGACTGAAGCTTTCTTT.

DNA for the CDR3: TGTGCCAGCAGCCCACAGGGAAACACCGGGGAGCTGTTTTTT. It specifies CASSPQGNTGELFF. The genes are TRBV2 and TRBJ2-2, with D possibly matching TRBD1 (6 bases). Deletions cut 6 bases from V and 2 bases from J, with 10 bases between. The germline gives CDR1 SNHLY, CDR2 FYNNEI. The CDR3 has 14 residues.